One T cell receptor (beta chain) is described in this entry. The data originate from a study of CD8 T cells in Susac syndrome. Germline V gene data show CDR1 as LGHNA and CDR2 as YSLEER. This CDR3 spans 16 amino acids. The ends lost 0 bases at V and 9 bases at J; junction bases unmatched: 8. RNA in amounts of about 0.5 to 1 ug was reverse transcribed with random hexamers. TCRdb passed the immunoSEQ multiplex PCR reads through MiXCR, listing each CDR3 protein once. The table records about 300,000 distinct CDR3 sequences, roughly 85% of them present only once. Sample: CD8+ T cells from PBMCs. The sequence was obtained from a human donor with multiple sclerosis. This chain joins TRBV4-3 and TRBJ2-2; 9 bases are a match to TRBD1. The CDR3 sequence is CASSQDMGQGLRELFF. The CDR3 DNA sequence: TGCGCCAGCAGCCAAGATATGGGACAGGGATTGAGGGAGCTGTTTTTT.